One T cell receptor beta chain is described in this entry. Its antigen target is currently unknown. The record has no base qualities; no much larger clone is one base away. The data were taken from a study of long-term antiretroviral therapy in people with HIV (dated by TCRdb to between 2021 and 2023). The study in broad terms: The earliest samples were collected roughly a decade before the 2015 WHO recommendation for immediate ART, at a time when ART was usually postponed until CD4 counts fell. Whether ART initiation and durable HIV suppression were associated with changes in peripheral blood TRB repertoire composition and diversity was tested in a retrospective serial study. A total of 192 cryopreserved PBMC samples were contributed to the cohort by 30 adults with confirmed HIV infection, with samples collected serially over a mean of approximately six years (range 1-12). Among the 30 to 35 participants with HIV, ten to eleven were female. Test extractions of a monoclonal T-cell line alongside 30 to 35 polyclonal samples showed no cross-contamination during QIAcube processing.

Inclusion was restricted to participants for whom at least one PBMC sample before ART initiation and at least two post-ART samples were available. All participants with HIV were treated in the United States of America. Before DNA extraction, cryopreserved samples of roughly 0.9-11 million PBMC were thawed and then washed. At the time of the earliest PBMC sample, participants with HIV were aged between roughly 23 and 60 years. PBMC samples were contributed by each participant from 1-4 timepoints before ART initiation and 2-8 timepoints after ART initiation, with a median of 7 samples. For every participant, serial HIV viral load, CD4+ T-cell count, ART history and demographic data were obtained. Genomic DNA was extracted from unsorted PBMC with a Qiagen kit on a QIAcube, processed in batches of 12 samples. Sequencing of the TRB variable region was done with the immunoSEQ hsTCRB v3.0 assay at survey level resolution. The targeted TRB sequencing depth was 40,000-50,000 T-cell genomes per sample. Pooled TRB libraries were sequenced on an Illumina MiSeq with a v3 150-cycle kit. Turning to the authors' computational methods: Analysis of repertoires was carried out in R inside a reproducible Nextflow workflow spanning QC, data transformation and analysis. LymphoSeq2, an R package for exploring AIRR-Seq data, was used to implement the custom analyses. Four samples that yielded fewer than 5000 total TRB sequences were excluded, so that 188 HIV repertoires were analyzed. Of the roughly 180 retained HIV repertoires, about 59 were collected before and about 130 after ART initiation. Repertoires were downsampled to 5000 TRB nucleotide sequences, and summary statistics were averaged over 100 downsampling iterations. TRB sequences were retained for analysis only if CDR3 regions of at least seven amino acids were present. Diversity was measured with a Shannon entropy-derived clonality score and the Gini coefficient. Repertoire networks linked the top 5000 CDR3 amino acid sequences whenever two sequences differed by an edit distance of one. For TRB CDR3 amino acid sequences, GLIPH2 was used to predict antigen specificity groups and MHC restriction. Known CMV, EBV, HIV or tissue antigen associations were flagged by matching CDR3 amino acid sequences against VDJdb and McPAS-TCR. Pre-ART, post-ART and control groups were compared with Wilcoxon signed-rank tests and Holm-Bonferroni correction. Entries here come from immuneACCESS through TCRdb and include only in-frame sequences with V and J called. Some clones fail to appear in such tables; in the studies checked, an unresolved V gene covers under half of the shortfall, and the cause of the remainder is unknown. The V and J calls and the clone size are those of that table, but D and trimming were determined from the DNA. The sample table contains around 25,000 clones; only one count was recorded for 80% to 90% of them. Clones ranked in the top ten supply 8% to 9.5% of the sample.

What the authors observed across the whole study: Limited PBMC availability meant only the TCR beta chain was sequenced, without alpha chain pairing. Starting ART was linked to a significant rise in TRB diversity, yet even with long-term ART the diversity remained significantly lower than in transplant donor controls. CDR3 length ranges in HIV repertoires were narrower than in controls, and network structure suggested an antigen-experienced repertoire with only a slight naive shift after ART. No data were available on ART adherence, viral resistance or therapy changes, limiting inferences about post-ART repertoire changes. The samples span the years 2004 to 2017, and the ART regimens used may be less effective than current regimens. The repertoire was dominated across all time points by expanded TRB clones identified before ART initiation, although this dominance was seen to fluctuate and to decrease in many PLHIV after ART. Because pre-ART samples had limited cell numbers, unsorted PBMC were profiled rather than sorted CD4+ and CD8+ T cells.

The CDR3 holds 15 amino acids from the cysteine to the phenylalanine. The read is trimmed to its CDR3 DNA, 45 bases read in frame from base 1. For this chain, trimming is 0 bases at the V end and 2 bases at the J end, and the number of junction bases without a gene match is 3. The germline V gene sets CDR1 to SGDLS and CDR2 to YYNGEE. This chain joins TRBV9 to TRBJ2-7, with 9 junctional bases fitting TRBD2. The receptor comes from a man aged 50 or older with HIV. Sequences were derived from unsorted PBMCs, sampled 1.8 years before starting antiretroviral therapy. The CDR3 is CASSVASGRTYEQYF. The base sequence is TGTGCCAGCAGCGTAGCCAGCGGGAGGACCTACGAGCAGTACTTC.